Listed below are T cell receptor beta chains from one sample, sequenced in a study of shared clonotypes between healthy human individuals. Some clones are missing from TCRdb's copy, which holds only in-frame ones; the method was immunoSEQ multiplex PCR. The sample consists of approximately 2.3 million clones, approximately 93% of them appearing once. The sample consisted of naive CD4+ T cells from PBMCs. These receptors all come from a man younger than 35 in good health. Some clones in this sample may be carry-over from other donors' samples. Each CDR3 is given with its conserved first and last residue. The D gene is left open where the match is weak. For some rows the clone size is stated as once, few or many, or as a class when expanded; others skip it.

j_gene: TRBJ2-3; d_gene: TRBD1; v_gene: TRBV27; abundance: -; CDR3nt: TGTGCCAGCAGTCGACAGGGGAGTTTCGATACGCAGTATTTT; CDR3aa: CASSRQGSFDTQYF
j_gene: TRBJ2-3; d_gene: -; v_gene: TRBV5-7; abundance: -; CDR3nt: TGTGCCAGCACTGGTAGGGGACTCCTCACAGATACGCAGTATTTT; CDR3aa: CASTGRGLLTDTQYF
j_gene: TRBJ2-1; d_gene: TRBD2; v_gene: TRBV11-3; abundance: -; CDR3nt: TGTGCCAGCAGCTTCTCGGGAGGGGACAATGAGCAGTTCTTC; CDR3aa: CASSFSGGDNEQFF
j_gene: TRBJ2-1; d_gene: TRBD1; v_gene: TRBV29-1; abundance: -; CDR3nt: TGCAGCGCCCTACAGGGGGCAAGGTACAATGAGCAGTTCTTC; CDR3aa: CSALQGARYNEQFF
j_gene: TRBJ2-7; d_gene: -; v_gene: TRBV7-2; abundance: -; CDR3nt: TGTGCCAGCAGCTTAGCGAACGCAGGTTCAGCCGAGCAGTACTTC; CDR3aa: CASSLANAGSAEQYF
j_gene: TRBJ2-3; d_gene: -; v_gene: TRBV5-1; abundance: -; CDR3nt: TGCGCCAGCAGCTTGGCCGGGGCGGTGGTACCCGGGGATACGCAGTATTTT; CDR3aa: CASSLAGAVVPGDTQYF
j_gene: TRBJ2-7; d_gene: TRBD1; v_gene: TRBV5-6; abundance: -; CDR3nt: TGTGCCAGCAGCCGTGGGGACAGGGGCTCCTACGAGCAGTACTTC; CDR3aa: CASSRGDRGSYEQYF
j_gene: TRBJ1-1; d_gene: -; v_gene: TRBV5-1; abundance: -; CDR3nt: TGCGCCAGCAGCCGTCAAGAGGACCAGGGATACGGCACTGAAGCTTTCTTT; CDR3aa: CASSRQEDQGYGTEAFF
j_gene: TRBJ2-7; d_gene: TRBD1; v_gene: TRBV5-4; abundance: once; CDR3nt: TGTGCCAGCAGCTACAGGACAGGGGGCGCCCACGAGCAGTACTTC; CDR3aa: CASSYRTGGAHEQYF
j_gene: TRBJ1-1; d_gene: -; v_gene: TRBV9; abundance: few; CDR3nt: TGTGCCAGCGGATTAAGGAGGAACACTGAAGCTTTCTTT; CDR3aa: CASGLRRNTEAFF
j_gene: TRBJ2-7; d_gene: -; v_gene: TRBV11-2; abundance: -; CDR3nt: TGTGCCAGCAGCTCGTTACAGGGGAGGTACGAGCAGTACTTC; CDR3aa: CASSSLQGRYEQYF
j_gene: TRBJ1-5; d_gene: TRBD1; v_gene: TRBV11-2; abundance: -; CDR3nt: TGTGCCAGCAGCACTGACAGGGTGAATCAGCCCCAGCATTTT; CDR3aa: CASSTDRVNQPQHF
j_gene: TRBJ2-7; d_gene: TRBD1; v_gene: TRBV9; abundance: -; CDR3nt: TGTGCCAGCAGCAAAGGGGGCGTCGACCTCTACGAGCAGTACTTC; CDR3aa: CASSKGGVDLYEQYF
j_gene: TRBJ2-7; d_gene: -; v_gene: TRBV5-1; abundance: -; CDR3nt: TGCGCCAGCAGCCTTTCTCCCTACGAGCAGTACTTC; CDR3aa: CASSLSPYEQYF
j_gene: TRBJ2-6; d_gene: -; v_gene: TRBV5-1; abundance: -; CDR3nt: TGCGCCAGCAGCTCAGCAGGGACATCCGGGGCCAACGTCCTGACTTTC; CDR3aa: CASSSAGTSGANVLTF
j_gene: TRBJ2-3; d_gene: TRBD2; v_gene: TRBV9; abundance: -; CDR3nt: TGTGCCAGCAGCGCCCGGACTAGCGGGAGTGGGACAGATACGCAGTATTTT; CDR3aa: CASSARTSGSGTDTQYF
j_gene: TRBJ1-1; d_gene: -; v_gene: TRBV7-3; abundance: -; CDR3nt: TGTGCCAGCAGCGCCGGGCCCCCGGGTTCCGAAGCTTTCTTT; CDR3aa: CASSAGPPGSEAFF
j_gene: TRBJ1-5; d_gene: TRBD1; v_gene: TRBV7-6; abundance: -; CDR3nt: TGTGCCAGCAGCGGAGGGACAGGGAGGAATCAGCCCCAGCATTTT; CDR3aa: CASSGGTGRNQPQHF
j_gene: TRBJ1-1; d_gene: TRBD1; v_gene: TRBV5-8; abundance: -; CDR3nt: TGTGCCAGCAGCTTGGGGGACAGTTTCACTGAAGCTTTCTTT; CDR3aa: CASSLGDSFTEAFF
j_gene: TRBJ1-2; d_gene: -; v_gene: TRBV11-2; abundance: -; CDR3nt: TGTGCCAGCAGCTTGGGGGACACCTATGGCTACACCTTC; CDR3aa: CASSLGDTYGYTF
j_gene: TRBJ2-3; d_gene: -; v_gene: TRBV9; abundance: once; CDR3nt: TGTGCCAGCAAAGAGACTAGTTCGGGGGCAGATACGCAGTATTTT; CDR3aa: CASKETSSGADTQYF
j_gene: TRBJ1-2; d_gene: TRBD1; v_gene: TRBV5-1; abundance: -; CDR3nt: TGCGCCAGCAGAGCGGGACAGGGTAAAGGCTTTAACTATGGCTACACCTTC; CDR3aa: CASRAGQGKGFNYGYTF
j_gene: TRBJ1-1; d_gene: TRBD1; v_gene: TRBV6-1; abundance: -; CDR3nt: TGTGCCAGCAGTCCCTTACAGGGGGTCACTGAAGCTTTCTTT; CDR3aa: CASSPLQGVTEAFF
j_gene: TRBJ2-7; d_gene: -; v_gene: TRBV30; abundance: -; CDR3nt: TGTGCCTGGAGTGAACGCAGCTCCTACGAGCAGTACTTC; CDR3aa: CAWSERSSYEQYF
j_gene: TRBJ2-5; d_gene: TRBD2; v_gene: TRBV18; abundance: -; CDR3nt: TGTGCCAGCTCACCCCGGACTAGCGGGAGCGGCGAGACCCAGTACTTC; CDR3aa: CASSPRTSGSGETQYF
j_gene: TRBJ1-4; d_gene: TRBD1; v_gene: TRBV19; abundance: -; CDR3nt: TGTGCCAGTAGCGAACGGACAGGGATGGGCGAAAAACTGTTTTTT; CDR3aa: CASSERTGMGEKLFF
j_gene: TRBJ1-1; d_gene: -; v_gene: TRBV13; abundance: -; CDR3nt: TGTGCCAGCAGCTCCGGGCAGTTGGACGCTGAAGCTTTCTTT; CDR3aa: CASSSGQLDAEAFF
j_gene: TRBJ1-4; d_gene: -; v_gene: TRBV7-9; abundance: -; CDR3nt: TGTGCCAGCAGCTTAGCGGGGGGCTCTAATGAAAAACTGTTTTTT; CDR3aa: CASSLAGGSNEKLFF
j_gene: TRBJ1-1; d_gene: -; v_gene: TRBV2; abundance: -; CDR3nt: TGTGCCAGCAGCCGTCCCGGGACGGATGTTTCCGTAAACACTGAAGCTTTCTTT; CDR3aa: CASSRPGTDVSVNTEAFF
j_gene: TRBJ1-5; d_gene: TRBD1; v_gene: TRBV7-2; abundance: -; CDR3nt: TGTGCCAGCAGCTTATTCAGGGGGGGGAGCAATCAGCCCCAGCATTTT; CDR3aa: CASSLFRGGSNQPQHF
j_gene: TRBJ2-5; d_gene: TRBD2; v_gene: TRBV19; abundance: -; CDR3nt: TGTGCCGCCGGGGCCTGGACTAGCGGACCGCGGACCCAGTACTTC; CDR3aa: CAAGAWTSGPRTQYF
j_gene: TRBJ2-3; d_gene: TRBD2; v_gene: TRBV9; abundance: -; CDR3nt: TGTGCCAGCAGCGTAGAGGCTAGCGGGAACACAGATACGCAGTATTTT; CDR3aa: CASSVEASGNTDTQYF
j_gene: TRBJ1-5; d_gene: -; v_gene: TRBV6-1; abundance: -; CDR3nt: TGTGCCAGCAAGCTACAGGTCATTAGCAATCAGCCCCAGCATTTT; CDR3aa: CASKLQVISNQPQHF
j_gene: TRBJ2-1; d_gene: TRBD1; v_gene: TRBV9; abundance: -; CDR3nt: TGTGCCAGCAGCGTCGCCCACGGGACAGCCTACAATGAGCAGTTCTTC; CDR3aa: CASSVAHGTAYNEQFF
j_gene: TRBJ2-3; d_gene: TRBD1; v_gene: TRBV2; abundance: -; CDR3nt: TGTGCCAGCAGCGGGCTGGGACAGAACACAGATACGCAGTATTTT; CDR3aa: CASSGLGQNTDTQYF
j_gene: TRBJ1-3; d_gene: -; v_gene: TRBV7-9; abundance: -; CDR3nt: TGTGCCAGCAGCTTAGCGTTTTCTGGACTGAACTCTGGAAACACCATATATTTT; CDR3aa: CASSLAFSGLNSGNTIYF
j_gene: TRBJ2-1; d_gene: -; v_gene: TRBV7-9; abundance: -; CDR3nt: TGTGCCAGCAGCTTAGAGGAGGGAGAGGGTAGTGAGCAGTTCTTC; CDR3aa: CASSLEEGEGSEQFF
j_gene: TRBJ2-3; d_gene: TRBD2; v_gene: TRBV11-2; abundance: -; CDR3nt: TGTGCCAGCAGCTTACCCCCTAGCGGGGGTACGCAGTATTTT; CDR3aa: CASSLPPSGGTQYF
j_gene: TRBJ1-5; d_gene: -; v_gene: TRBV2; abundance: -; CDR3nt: TGTGCCAGCAGTTACGAGACACTCTCTCTGGTCCAGCATTTT; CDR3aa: CASSYETLSLVQHF
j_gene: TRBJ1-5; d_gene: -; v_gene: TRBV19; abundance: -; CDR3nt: TGTGCCAGTATAGCGGGCAGGGGTCAGCCCCAGCATTTT; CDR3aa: CASIAGRGQPQHF
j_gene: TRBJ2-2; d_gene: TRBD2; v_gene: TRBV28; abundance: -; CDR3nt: TGTGCCAGCTTTAGCGGGAGTTACACCGGGGAGCTGTTTTTT; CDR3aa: CASFSGSYTGELFF
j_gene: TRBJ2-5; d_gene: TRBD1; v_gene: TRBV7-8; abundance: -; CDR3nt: TGTGCCAGCAGGGCCCCAGGGGGTGCCCCACCCGCAGAGACCCAGTACTTC; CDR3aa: CASRAPGGAPPAETQYF
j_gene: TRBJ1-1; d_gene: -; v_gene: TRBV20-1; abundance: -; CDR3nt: TGCAGTGCCCAACCGGGAGCTGAAGCTTTCTTT; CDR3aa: CSAQPGAEAFF
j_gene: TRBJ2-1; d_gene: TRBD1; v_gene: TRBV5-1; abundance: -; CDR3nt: TGCGCCAGCAGCCGGGACAGGGGCAATGAGCAGTTCTTC; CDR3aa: CASSRDRGNEQFF
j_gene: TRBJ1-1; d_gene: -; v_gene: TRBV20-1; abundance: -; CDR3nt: TGCAGTGCCCCAAGCGGCACTGAAGCTTTCTTT; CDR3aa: CSAPSGTEAFF
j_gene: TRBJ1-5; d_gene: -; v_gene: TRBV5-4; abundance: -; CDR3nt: TGTGCCAGCAGCTTGGGGCCAGGTAGCAATCAGCCCCAGCATTTT; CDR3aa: CASSLGPGSNQPQHF
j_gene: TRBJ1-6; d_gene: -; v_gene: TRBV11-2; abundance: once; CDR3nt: TGTGCCAGCAACTTGGACGGATTCAATTCACCCCTCCACTTT; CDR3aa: CASNLDGFNSPLHF
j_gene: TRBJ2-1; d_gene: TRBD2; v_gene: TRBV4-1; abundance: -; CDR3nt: TGCGCCAGCAGCCAGTGGCAGACCGTAGGACTAGCGGGAGTGCCCAACAATGAGCAGTTCTTC; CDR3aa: CASSQWQTVGLAGVPNNEQFF
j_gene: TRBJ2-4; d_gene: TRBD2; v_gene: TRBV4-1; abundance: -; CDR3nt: TGCGCCAGCAGCCAACTAGCGGCTCTAGCCAAAAACATTCAGTACTTC; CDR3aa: CASSQLAALAKNIQYF
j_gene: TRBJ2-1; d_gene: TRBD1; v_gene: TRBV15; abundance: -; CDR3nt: TGTGCCACCAGCGAGGGACAGACCTACAATGAGCAGTTCTTC; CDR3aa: CATSEGQTYNEQFF
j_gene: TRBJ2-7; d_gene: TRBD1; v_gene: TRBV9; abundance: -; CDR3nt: TGTGCCAGCAGCCAAAGGGACAGCTCCTACGAGCAGTACTTC; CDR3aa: CASSQRDSSYEQYF
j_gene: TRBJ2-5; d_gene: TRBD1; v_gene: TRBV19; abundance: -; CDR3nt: TGTGCCACTAGTGGGGGACAGGGACTACAAGAGACCCAGTACTTC; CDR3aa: CATSGGQGLQETQYF
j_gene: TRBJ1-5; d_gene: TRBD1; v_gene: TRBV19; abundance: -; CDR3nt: TGTGCCAGTTCGCGGACAGGGGACTATAGCAATCAGCCCCAGCATTTT; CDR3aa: CASSRTGDYSNQPQHF